The clone carrying this T cell receptor beta chain was counted only a few times. Its antigen is currently unknown. This sample is part of a study of T-cell reconstitution after alpha-beta-depleted transplantation in children. Broader study findings: Two months or so post-transplant, alpha-beta T cells reportedly derived from several hundred expanded graft clones. It was newly produced T cells that mostly accounted for T-cell counts and diversity one year after transplant.

The CDR3 consists of 14 residues. Trimming took 5 bases from V and 2 from J, leaving 10 bases between them. CDR1 is SGHVS, CDR2 FQNEAQ, per germline. The TCRbeta library was prepared with unique molecular identifiers. A single record per CDR3 protein comes from TCRdb applying MiXCR to the PCR reads. Of about 250,000 distinct CDR3 sequences listed, 20% to 30% are singletons. This receptor was taken from a female patient aged 2-10 years who had a stem cell transplant for congenital amegakaryocytic thrombocytopenia, so the T cells may come from the graft donor. Material: PBMCs, mostly from graft donor cells, obtained 360 days after TCRalphabeta/CD19-depleted stem cell transplant. V is TRBV7-8 and J is TRBJ1-5; maybe TRBD1 (5 bases). CDR3 in amino acids: CASSGRVGNQPQHF. Written as DNA, the CDR3 is TGTGCCAGCAGCGGCAGGGTTGGCAATCAGCCCCAGCATTTT. The whole variable domain, filled in from reference TRBV7-8 and TRBJ1-5, reads GAGVSQSPRYKVAKRGQDVALRCDPISGHVSLFWYQQALGQGPEFLTYFQNEAQLDKSGLPSDRFFAERPEGSVSTLKIQRTQQEDSAVYLCASSGRVGNQPQHFGDGTRLSIL.